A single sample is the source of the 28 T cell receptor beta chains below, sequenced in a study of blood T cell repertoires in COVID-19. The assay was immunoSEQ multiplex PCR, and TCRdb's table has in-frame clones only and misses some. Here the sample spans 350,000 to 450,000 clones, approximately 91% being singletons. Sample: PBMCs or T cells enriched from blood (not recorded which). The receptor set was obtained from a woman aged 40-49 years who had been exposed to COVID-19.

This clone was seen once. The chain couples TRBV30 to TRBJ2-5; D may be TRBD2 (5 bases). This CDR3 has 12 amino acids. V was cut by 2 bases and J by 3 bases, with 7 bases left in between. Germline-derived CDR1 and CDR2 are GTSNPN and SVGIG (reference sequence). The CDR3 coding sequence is TGTGCCTGGAGTACCGGGGAAGAGACCCAGTACTTC. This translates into CAWSTGEETQYF.

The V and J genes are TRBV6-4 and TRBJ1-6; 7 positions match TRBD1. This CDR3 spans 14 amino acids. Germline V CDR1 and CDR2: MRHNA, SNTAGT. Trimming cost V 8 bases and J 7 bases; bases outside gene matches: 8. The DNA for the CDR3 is TGTGCCAGCCACGCAGGGGGTCGGAATTCACCCCTCCACTTT. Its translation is CASHAGGRNSPLHF.

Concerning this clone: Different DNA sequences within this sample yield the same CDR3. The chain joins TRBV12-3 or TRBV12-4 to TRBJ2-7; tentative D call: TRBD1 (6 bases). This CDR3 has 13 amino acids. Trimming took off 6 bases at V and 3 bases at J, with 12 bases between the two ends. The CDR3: CASRATGSYEQYF. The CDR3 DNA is TGTGCCAGCAGAGCTACAGGGAGCTACGAGCAGTACTTC.

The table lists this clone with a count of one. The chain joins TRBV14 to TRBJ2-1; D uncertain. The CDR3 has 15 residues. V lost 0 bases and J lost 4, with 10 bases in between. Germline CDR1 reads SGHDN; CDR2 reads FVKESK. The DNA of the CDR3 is TGTGCCAGCAGCCAAGAATTGTGGCCGTACAATGAGCAGTTCTTC. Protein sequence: CASSQELWPYNEQFF.

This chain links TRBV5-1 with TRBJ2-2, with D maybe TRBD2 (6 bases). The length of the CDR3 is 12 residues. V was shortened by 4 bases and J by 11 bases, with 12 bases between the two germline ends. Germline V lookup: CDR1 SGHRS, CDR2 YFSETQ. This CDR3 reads CASSMVGGELFF. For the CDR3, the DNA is TGCGCCAGCAGCATGGTCGGGGGAGAGCTGTTTTTT. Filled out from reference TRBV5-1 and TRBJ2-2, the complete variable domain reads KAGVTQTPRYLIKTRGQQVTLSCSPISGHRSVSWYQQTPGQGLQFLFEYFSETQRNKGNFPGRFSGRQFSNSRSEMNVSTLELGDSALYLCASSMVGGELFFGEGSRLTVL.

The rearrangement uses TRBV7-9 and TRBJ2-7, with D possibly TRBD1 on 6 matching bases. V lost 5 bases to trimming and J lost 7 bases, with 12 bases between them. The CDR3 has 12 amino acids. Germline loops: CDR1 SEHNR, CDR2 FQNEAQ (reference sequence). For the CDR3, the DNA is TGTGCCAGCAGCCGAACAGGGCAAGAGCAGTACTTC. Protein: CASSRTGQEQYF.

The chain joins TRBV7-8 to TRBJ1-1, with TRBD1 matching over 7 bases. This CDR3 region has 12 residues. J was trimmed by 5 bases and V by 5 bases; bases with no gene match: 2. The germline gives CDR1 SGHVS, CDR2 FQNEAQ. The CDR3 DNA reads TGTGCCAGCAGCAACAGGGGTACTGAAGCTTTCTTT. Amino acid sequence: CASSNRGTEAFF.

CDR3 DNA: TGTGCCAGTAGTCCTGCTCCAGGGCGCAGGGCTGAAGCTTTCTTT. This translates into CASSPAPGRRAEAFF. The J gene is TRBJ1-1, the V gene TRBV19; a possible D gene is TRBD1 (5 bases). Deletions cut 5 bases from V and 6 bases from J, with 19 bases between. The length of the CDR3 is 15 residues. The germline V gene has CDR1 LNHDA and CDR2 SQIVND (reference sequence).

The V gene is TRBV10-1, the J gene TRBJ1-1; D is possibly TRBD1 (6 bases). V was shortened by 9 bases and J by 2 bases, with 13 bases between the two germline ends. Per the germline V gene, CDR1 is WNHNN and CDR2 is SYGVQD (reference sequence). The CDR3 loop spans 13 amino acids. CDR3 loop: CARLRGNNTEAFF. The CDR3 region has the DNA TGCGCCAGACTTAGGGGGAATAACACTGAAGCTTTCTTT.

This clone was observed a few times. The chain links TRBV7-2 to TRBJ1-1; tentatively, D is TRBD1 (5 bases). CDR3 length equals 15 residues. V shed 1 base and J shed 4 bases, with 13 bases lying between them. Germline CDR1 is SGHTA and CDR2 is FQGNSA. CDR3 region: CASSLGGGLGTEAFF. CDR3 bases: TGTGCCAGCAGCTTAGGGGGGGGGTTAGGCACTGAAGCTTTCTTT.

CDR3 sequence reads: CASSLATQNNQPQHF. The CDR3 DNA reads as TGTGCCAGCAGCTTAGCCACCCAGAATAATCAGCCCCAGCATTTT. The gene calls are TRBV7-2 and TRBJ1-5; D is undetermined. Germline V gene sequence: CDR1 SGHTA, CDR2 FQGNSA. The CDR3 spans 15 residues. Trimming shortened V by 0 bases and J by 4 bases, and 10 bases separated the two germline ends.

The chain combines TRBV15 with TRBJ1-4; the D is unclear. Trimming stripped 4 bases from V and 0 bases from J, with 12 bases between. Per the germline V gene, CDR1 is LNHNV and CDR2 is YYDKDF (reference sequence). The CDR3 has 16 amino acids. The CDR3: CATSKSRGATNEKLFF. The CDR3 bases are TGTGCCACCAGCAAATCAAGAGGCGCAACTAATGAAAAACTGTTTTTT.

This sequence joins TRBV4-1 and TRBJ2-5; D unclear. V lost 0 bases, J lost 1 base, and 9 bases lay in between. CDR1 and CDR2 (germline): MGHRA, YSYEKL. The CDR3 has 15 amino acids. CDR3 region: CASSQDRGTQETQYF. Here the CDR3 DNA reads TGCGCCAGCAGCCAAGATCGAGGCACCCAAGAGACCCAGTACTTC.

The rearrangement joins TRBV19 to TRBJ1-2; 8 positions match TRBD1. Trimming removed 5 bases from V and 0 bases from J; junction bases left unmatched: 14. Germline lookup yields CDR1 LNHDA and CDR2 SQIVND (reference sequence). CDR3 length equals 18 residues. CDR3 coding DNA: TGTGCCAGTAGTCTTCCCCAGGGGGCGCGGTCGGCTAACTATGGCTACACCTTC. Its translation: CASSLPQGARSANYGYTF.

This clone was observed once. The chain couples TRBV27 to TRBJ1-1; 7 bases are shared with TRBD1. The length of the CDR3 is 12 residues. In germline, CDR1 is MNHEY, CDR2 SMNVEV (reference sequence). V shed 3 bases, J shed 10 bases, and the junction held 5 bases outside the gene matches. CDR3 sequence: CASSFRGRPAFF. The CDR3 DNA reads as TGTGCCAGCAGTTTTAGGGGGCGTCCAGCTTTCTTT.

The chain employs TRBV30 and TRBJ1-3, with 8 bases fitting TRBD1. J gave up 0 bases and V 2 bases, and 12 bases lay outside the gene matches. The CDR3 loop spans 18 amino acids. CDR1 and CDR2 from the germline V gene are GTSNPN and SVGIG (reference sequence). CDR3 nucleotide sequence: TGTGCCTGGAGTCCCCTTAGACAGGGGAACCCCTCTGGAAACACCATATATTTT. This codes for CAWSPLRQGNPSGNTIYF.

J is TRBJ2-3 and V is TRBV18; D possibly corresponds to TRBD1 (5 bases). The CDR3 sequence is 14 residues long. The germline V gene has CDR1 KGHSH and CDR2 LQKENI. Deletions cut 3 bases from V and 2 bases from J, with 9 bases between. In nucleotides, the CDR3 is TGTGCCAGCTCACCCCAGGGTCCCACAGATACGCAGTATTTT. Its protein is CASSPQGPTDTQYF. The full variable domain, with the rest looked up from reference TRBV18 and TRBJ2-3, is NAGVMQNPRHLVRRRGQEARLRCSPMKGHSHVYWYRQLPEEGLKFMVYLQKENIIDESGMPKERFSAEFPKEGPSILRIQQVVRGDSAAYFCASSPQGPTDTQYFGPGTRLTVL.

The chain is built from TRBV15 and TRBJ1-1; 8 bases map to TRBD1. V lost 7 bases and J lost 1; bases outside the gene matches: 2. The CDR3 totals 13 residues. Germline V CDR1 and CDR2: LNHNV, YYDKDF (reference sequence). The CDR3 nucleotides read TGTGCCACCACAGGACAGGGGAACACTGAAGCTTTCTTT. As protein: CATTGQGNTEAFF.

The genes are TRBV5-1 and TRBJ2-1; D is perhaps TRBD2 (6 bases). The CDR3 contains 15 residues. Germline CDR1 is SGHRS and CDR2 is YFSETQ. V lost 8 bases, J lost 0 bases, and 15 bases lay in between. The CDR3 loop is CASLLDGSSYNEQFF. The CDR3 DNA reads TGCGCCAGTCTTTTGGACGGGAGCTCCTACAATGAGCAGTTCTTC.

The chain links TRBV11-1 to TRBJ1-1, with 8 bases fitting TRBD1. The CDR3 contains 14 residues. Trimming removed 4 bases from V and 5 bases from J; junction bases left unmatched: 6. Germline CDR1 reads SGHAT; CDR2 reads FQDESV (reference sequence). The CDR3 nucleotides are TGTGCCAGCAGCTCGCCAAGGACAGGGACTGAAGCTTTCTTT. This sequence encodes CASSSPRTGTEAFF.

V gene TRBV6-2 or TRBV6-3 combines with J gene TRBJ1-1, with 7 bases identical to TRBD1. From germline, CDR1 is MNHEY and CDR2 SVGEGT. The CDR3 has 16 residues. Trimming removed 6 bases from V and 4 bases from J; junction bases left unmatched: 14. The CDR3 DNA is TGTGCCAGCAGCTCTAGGAACGACAGGGTTAGCACTGAAGCTTTCTTT. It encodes CASSSRNDRVSTEAFF.

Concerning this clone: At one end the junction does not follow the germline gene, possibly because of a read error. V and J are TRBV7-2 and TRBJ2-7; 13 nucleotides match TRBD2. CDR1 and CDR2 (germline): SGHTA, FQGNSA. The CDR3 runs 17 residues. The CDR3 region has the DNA TGTGCCACTGCTGGACTAGCGGGGGACTTCCCCTCCAACGAGCAGTACTTC. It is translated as CATAGLAGDFPSNEQYF.

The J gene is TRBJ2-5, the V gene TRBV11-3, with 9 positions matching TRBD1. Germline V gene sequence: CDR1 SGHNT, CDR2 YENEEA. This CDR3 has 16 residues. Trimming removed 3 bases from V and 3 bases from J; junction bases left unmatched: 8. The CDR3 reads CASSFMVRTGEETQYF. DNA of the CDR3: TGTGCCAGCAGCTTTATGGTACGGACAGGGGAAGAGACCCAGTACTTC.

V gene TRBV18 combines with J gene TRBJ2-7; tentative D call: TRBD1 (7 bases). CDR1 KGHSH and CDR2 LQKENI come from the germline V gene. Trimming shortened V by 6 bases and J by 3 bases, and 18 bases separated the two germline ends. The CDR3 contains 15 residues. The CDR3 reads CASSPPGGKGYEQYF. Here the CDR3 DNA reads TGTGCCAGCTCCCCCCCAGGGGGGAAGGGCTACGAGCAGTACTTC. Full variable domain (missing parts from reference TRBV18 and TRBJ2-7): NAGVMQNPRHLVRRRGQEARLRCSPMKGHSHVYWYRQLPEEGLKFMVYLQKENIIDESGMPKERFSAEFPKEGPSILRIQQVVRGDSAAYFCASSPPGGKGYEQYFGPGTRLTVT.

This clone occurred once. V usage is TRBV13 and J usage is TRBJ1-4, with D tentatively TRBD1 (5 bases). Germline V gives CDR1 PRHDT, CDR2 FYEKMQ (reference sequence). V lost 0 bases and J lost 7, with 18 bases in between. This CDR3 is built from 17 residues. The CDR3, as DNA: TGTGCCAGCAGCTTAGGCGGCGCTCCGTCCGGGGGTGAAAAACTGTTTTTT. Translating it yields CASSLGGAPSGGEKLFF.

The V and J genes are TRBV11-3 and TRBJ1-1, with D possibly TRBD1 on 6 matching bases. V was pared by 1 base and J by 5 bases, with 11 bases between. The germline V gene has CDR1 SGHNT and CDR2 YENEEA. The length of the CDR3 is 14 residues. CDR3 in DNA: TGTGCCAGCAGCTTAGCAGGGGTTAAGACTGAAGCTTTCTTT. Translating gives CASSLAGVKTEAFF. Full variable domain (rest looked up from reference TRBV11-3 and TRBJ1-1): EAGVVQSPRYKIIEKKQPVAFWCNPISGHNTLYWYLQNLGQGPELLIRYENEEAVDDSQLPKDRFSAERLKGVDSTLKIQPAELGDSAVYLCASSLAGVKTEAFFGQGTRLTVV.

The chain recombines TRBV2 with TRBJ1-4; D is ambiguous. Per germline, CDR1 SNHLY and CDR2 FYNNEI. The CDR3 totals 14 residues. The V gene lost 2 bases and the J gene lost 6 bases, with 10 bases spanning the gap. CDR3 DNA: TGTGCCAGCAGTGAACGGACTGACTATGAAAAACTGTTTTTT. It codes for CASSERTDYEKLFF.

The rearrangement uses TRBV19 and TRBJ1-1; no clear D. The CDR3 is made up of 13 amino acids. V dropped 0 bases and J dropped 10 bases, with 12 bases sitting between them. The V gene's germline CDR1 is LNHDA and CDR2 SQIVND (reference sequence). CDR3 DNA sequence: TGTGCCAGTAGTATAGATACTACTGATGGAGCTTTCTTT. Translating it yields CASSIDTTDGAFF.